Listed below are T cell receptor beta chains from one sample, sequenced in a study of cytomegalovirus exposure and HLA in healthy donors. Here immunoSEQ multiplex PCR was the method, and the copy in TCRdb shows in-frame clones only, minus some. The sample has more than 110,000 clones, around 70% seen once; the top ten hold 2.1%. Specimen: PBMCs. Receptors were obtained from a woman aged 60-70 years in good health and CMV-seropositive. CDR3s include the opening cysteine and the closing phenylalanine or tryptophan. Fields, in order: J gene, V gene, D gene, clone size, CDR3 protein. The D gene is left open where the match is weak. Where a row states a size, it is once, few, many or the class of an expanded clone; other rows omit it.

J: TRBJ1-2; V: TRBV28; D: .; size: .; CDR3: CASSAGRWGYTF
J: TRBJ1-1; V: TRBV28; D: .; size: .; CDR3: CAASEVNTEAFF
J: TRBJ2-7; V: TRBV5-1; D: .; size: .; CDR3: CASSLGQVGYEQYF
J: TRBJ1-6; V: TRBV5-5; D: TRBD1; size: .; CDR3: CASSLYGTVTNSPLHF
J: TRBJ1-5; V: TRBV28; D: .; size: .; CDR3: CASMVIRGAQPQHF
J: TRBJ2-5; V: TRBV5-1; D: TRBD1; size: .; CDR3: CASSLDRGETQYF
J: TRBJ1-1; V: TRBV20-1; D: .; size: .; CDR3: CSARGAAEAFF
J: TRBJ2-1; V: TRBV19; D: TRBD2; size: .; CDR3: CASSKLAGGLSGEQFF
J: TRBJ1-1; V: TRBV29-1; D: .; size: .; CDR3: CSAQYTEAFF
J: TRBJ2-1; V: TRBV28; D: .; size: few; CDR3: CASTGPSAMGKQFF
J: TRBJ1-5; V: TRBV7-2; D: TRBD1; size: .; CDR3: CASSPDSQGQQPQHF
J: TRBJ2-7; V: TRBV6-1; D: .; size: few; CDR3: CASSSVRYEQYF
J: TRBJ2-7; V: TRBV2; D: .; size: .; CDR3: CASSLQYEQYF
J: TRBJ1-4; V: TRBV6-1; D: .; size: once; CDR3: CASRVGGPGKLFF
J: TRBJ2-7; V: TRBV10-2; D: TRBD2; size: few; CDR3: CASSAELAGVREQYF
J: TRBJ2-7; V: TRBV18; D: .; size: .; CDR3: CASSPQAGLSYEQYF
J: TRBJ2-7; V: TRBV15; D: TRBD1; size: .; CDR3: CATSRGPISGTDSYEQYF
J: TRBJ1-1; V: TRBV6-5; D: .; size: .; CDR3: CASSRTENTEAFF
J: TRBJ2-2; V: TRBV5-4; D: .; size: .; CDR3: CASSLSLANTGELFF
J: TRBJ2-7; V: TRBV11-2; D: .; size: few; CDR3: CASTQTRFPYEQYF